This T cell receptor beta chain is from a study of CD8 T cells in Susac syndrome. This CDR3 has 18 amino acids. With V trimmed by 5 bases and J by 7 bases, 18 bases remained unmatched. Reverse transcription of roughly 0.45 to 1 ug RNA was performed with random hexamers. TCRdb reprocessed the immunoSEQ multiplex PCR reads with MiXCR, giving one entry per CDR3 protein. The sample holds 200,000 to 250,000 distinct CDR3 sequences; about 93% are singletons and the top ten take roughly 0.13%. Input material: CD8+ T cells from PBMCs. The sequence derives from a human donor with multiple sclerosis. The chain has TRBV12-3 or TRBV12-4 and TRBJ2-1; 9 positions agree with TRBD2. CDR3 protein: CASSPPAGGPGVKNEQFF. The CDR3 nucleotides are TGTGCCAGCAGTCCACCGGCGGGAGGGCCTGGGGTCAAAAATGAGCAGTTCTTC.